These 9 T cell receptor beta chains share one sample of origin, sequenced in a study of cytomegalovirus exposure and HLA in healthy donors. PCR primers comprised 60 Vbeta and 13 Jbeta primers. Sequencing used immunoSEQ multiplex PCR; TCRdb keeps in-frame clones, though not all of them. Here the sample spans about 160,000 clones, about three quarters being singletons. Sequencing was carried out using PBMCs. Receptors originate from a female donor in good health and CMV-seronegative.

The chain combines TRBV29-1 with TRBJ2-1, with D possibly matching TRBD2 (7 bases). CDR3 length equals 17 residues. V was clipped by 7 bases and J by 1 base, with 23 bases between them. Germline lookup yields CDR1 SQVTM and CDR2 ANQGSEA. CDR3: CSGLIQGGFRSYNEQFF. The CDR3 DNA reads as TGCAGCGGACTCATACAGGGAGGGTTTAGGTCCTACAATGAGCAGTTCTTC.

The J gene is TRBJ1-1, the V gene TRBV5-1, with 10 positions matching TRBD1. CDR1 and CDR2 from the germline V gene are SGHRS and YFSETQ. V was pared by 3 bases and J by 4 bases, with 3 bases of the junction left unmatched. This CDR3 contains 14 residues. The CDR3 DNA follows: TGCGCCAGCAGCTCTGGACAGGGGGGCACTGAAGCTTTCTTT. Residues: CASSSGQGGTEAFF.

This clone appeared once. The chain joins TRBV5-6 to TRBJ2-7; D may be TRBD2 (5 bases). Per the germline V gene, CDR1 is SGHDT and CDR2 is YYEEEE. The CDR3 loop spans 19 amino acids. Trimming left V 0 bases short and J 0 bases short, with 22 bases between. CDR3 residues: CASSLGPSSRKRNSYEQYF. The DNA for the CDR3 is TGTGCCAGCAGCTTGGGACCCTCGTCCCGTAAGCGGAACTCCTACGAGCAGTACTTC.

The chain couples TRBV9 to TRBJ2-5, with 9 bases identical to TRBD2. CDR1 and CDR2 (germline): SGDLS, YYNGEE. The CDR3 totals 15 residues. J was trimmed by 2 bases and V by 0 bases; bases with no gene match: 2. The CDR3 sequence is CASSVVTSGQETQYF. CDR3 coding DNA: TGTGCCAGCAGCGTAGTAACTAGCGGGCAAGAGACCCAGTACTTC.

The V call is TRBV5-4, the J call TRBJ1-6; TRBD1 matches 7 bases. Germline lookup yields CDR1 SGHNT and CDR2 YYREEE (reference sequence). V was clipped by 3 bases and J by 7 bases; unmatched bases: 7. The CDR3 length is 15 residues. Here the CDR3 reads CASSSGQPGNSPLHF. CDR3 sequence (DNA): TGTGCCAGCAGCTCGGGACAGCCGGGGAATTCACCCCTCCACTTT. The variable domain in full, with the rest retrieved from reference TRBV5-4 and TRBJ1-6, is ETGVTQSPTHLIKTRGQQVTLRCSSQSGHNTVSWYQQALGQGPQFIFQYYREEENGRGNFPPRFSGLQFPNYSSELNVNALELDDSALYLCASSSGQPGNSPLHFGNGTRLTVT.

The V call is TRBV5-1, the J call TRBJ2-7; D not certain. Germline loops: CDR1 SGHRS, CDR2 YFSETQ. Trimming took off 0 bases at V and 2 bases at J, with 3 bases between the two ends. This CDR3 is built from 12 residues. CDR3 region: CASSLEPYEQYF. The CDR3 DNA is TGCGCCAGCAGCTTGGAGCCCTACGAGCAGTACTTC.

The chain recombines TRBV7-6 with TRBJ1-3; D remains ambiguous. The V gene's germline CDR1 is SGHVS and CDR2 FNYEAQ. V dropped 1 base and J dropped 0 bases, with 10 bases sitting between them. The CDR3 has 16 amino acids. The CDR3 loop reads CASSLGPGLSGNTIYF. Here the CDR3 DNA reads TGTGCCAGCAGCTTAGGTCCAGGTCTCTCTGGAAACACCATATATTTT.

The genes are TRBV9 and TRBJ1-2, with a tentative D call TRBD1 (6 bases). CDR1 and CDR2 (germline): SGDLS, YYNGEE. CDR3 length: 14 residues. Between the trimmed V and J ends, which lost 6 bases and 2 bases, there was a span of 14 bases. This chain's CDR3 is CASTSTGQNYGYTF. The CDR3, as DNA: TGTGCCAGCACCTCGACAGGCCAGAACTATGGCTACACCTTC.

The chain has TRBV7-2 and TRBJ2-5, with 7 bases lining up with TRBD1. V lost 5 bases, J lost 5 bases, and 5 bases stayed unmatched. CDR1 and CDR2 (germline): SGHTA, FQGNSA. The CDR3 is 13 amino acids. As DNA, the CDR3 is TGTGCCAGCAGCCGAGGGACAGTGGAGACCCAGTACTTC. Translating it yields CASSRGTVETQYF.